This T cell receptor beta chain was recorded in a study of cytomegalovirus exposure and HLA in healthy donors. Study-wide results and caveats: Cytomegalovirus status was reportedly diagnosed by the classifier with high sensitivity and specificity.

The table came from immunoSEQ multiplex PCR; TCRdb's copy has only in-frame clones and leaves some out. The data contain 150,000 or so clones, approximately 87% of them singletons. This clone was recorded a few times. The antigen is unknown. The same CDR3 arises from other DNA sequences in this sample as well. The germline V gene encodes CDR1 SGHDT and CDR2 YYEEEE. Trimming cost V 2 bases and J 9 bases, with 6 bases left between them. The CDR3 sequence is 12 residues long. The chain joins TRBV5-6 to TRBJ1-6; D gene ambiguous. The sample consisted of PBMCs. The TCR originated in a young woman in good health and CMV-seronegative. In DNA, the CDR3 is TGTGCCAGCAGCTTAGTCGGTTCACCCCTCCACTTT. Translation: CASSLVGSPLHF.